A single sample gave rise to the 9 T cell receptor beta chains below, sequenced in a study of PD-L1 blockade in urothelial cancer (dated by TCRdb to about 2017). The receptor library was made with the immunoSEQ multiplex PCR assay. This immuneACCESS table, as held by TCRdb, lists in-frame sequences with V and J called but not all clones. Of the missing ones, under half trace to an unresolved V gene in checked studies; the others have no known cause. A total of 30,000 to 50,000 clones appear in this sample, approximately 91% of them only once. 11% of the sample belongs to the ten largest clones. The time point tag for this specimen amounts to: pretreatment peripheral blood. The sequencing here drew on PBMCs, taken around atezolizumab (anti-PD-L1) treatment. The receptors shown here come from an older woman with urothelial cancer.

V is TRBV5-6 and J is TRBJ2-5; D perhaps matches TRBD1 (5 bases). Trimming took off 1 base at V and 4 bases at J, with 11 bases between the two ends. The germline gives CDR1 SGHDT, CDR2 YYEEEE. The CDR3 is 14 amino acids. CDR3 coding DNA: TGTGCCAGCAGCTTGTACGCAGGGCGAGAGACCCAGTACTTC. Translating it yields CASSLYAGRETQYF.

The CDR3 coding sequence is TGTGCCAGCAGTCCAGGGCCACAAGAGACCCAGTACTTC. It codes for CASSPGPQETQYF. This chain uses TRBV25-1 with TRBJ2-5, with D perhaps matching TRBD1 (5 bases). This CDR3 is built from 13 residues. V lost 5 bases and J 2 bases, leaving 9 bases between the germline ends. Looked up from germline, CDR1 is MGHDK and CDR2 is SYGVNS.

The gene calls are TRBV6-5 and TRBJ2-7; D remains unclear. The CDR3 runs 15 residues. Looked up from germline, CDR1 is MNHEY and CDR2 is SVGAGI. V shed 2 bases and J shed 1 base, with 12 bases lying between them. The CDR3 region is CASSYGPVPSYEQYF. The CDR3 DNA follows: TGTGCCAGCAGTTACGGGCCAGTTCCGTCCTACGAGCAGTACTTC.

The rearrangement links TRBV6-1 to TRBJ1-5; D perhaps matches TRBD1 (6 bases). The CDR3 is made up of 15 amino acids. Germline V gene sequence: CDR1 MNHNS, CDR2 SASEGT. Trimming stripped 2 bases from V and 7 bases from J, with 15 bases between. The CDR3 region is CASSERGASRQPQHF. In DNA form, the CDR3 reads TGTGCCAGCAGTGAACGGGGGGCCTCGAGGCAGCCCCAGCATTTT.

In its sample, this clone was seen once. Here the CDR3 reads CASSPLGGMSTDTQYF. The CDR3 DNA reads as TGTGCCAGCTCACCTCTGGGGGGGATGAGCACAGATACGCAGTATTTT. The chain has TRBV18 and TRBJ2-3; 7 nucleotides align to TRBD2. The V segment lost 3 bases and the J segment 0 bases; nucleotides outside the gene matches: 6. This CDR3 spans 16 amino acids. Germline V gene data show CDR1 as KGHSH and CDR2 as LQKENI.

V is TRBV10-3 and J is TRBJ2-4, with 9 nucleotides matching TRBD1. The germline gives CDR1 ENHRY, CDR2 SYGVKD. The CDR3 runs to 14 residues. The V gene end was trimmed by 5 bases and the J gene end by 13 bases; junction bases not matched to a gene: 12. The CDR3 DNA is TGTGCCATCAGTCCTAGGCCCCGGGACAGGGAACAGTACTTC. This sequence encodes CAISPRPRDREQYF.

CDR3 sequence reads: CAWGITGYTEAFF. CDR3 nucleotide sequence: TGTGCCTGGGGGATTACAGGGTACACTGAAGCTTTCTTT. V gene TRBV30 combines with J gene TRBJ1-1; perhaps TRBD1 as D (6 bases). Trimming removed 5 bases from V and 3 bases from J, with 13 bases in between. Germline lookup yields CDR1 GTSNPN and CDR2 SVGIG (reference sequence). This CDR3 is built from 13 residues.

This chain connects TRBV6-1 to TRBJ2-7; TRBD2 aligns across 11 bases. The CDR3 contains 16 residues. Germline V lookup: CDR1 MNHNS, CDR2 SASEGT. V lost 1 base, J lost 4 bases, and 6 bases stayed unmatched. The CDR3 protein is CASSEVAGGPNYEQYF. The CDR3 DNA follows: TGTGCCAGCAGTGAAGTAGCGGGAGGGCCCAATTACGAGCAGTACTTC.

The J gene is TRBJ2-6, the V gene TRBV7-9; D not resolved. CDR3 length: 14 amino acids. Germline CDR1 is SEHNR and CDR2 is FQNEAQ (reference sequence). V was trimmed by 6 bases and J by 0 bases, leaving 6 bases between them. The CDR3 loop reads CASRLGSGANVLTF. In nucleotides, the CDR3 is TGTGCCAGCAGACTTGGCTCTGGGGCCAACGTCCTGACTTTC.